The 7 T cell receptor beta chains reported below all come from one sample, sequenced in a study of T cell responses to AZD1222 COVID-19 vaccine. The table came from immunoSEQ multiplex PCR; TCRdb's copy has only in-frame clones and leaves some out. The table has some 130,000 clones, 88% seen once; the top ten hold about 7.9%. Sample: peripheral blood, taken on day 0 of AZD1222 vaccination. These receptors all stem from an adult in good health.

This clone was seen just once. The rearrangement uses TRBV7-8 and TRBJ2-7, with D perhaps TRBD2 (6 bases). V gave up 8 bases and J gave up 5 bases, with 16 bases separating them. The germline V gene has CDR1 SGHVS and CDR2 FQNEAQ. There are 13 residues in the CDR3. CDR3 protein: CASGGRSIDEQYF. The CDR3 DNA is TGTGCCAGCGGGGGGAGGTCTATAGACGAGCAGTACTTC.

The rearrangement uses TRBV21-1 and TRBJ1-1; TRBD1, the table's D call, lacks a check against the DNA. TRBV21-1 is deemed a pseudogene. The length of the CDR3 is 14 residues. The CDR3 bases are TGTGCCAGCGAGACAGGGTCTATGAACACTGAAGCTTTCTTT. It yields the protein CASETGSMNTEAFF.

This clone was counted only a few times. The chain is built from TRBV6-1 and TRBJ2-7; 8 bases map to TRBD1. V was clipped by 3 bases and J by 4 bases; unmatched bases: 5. This CDR3 has 14 amino acids. Germline loops: CDR1 MNHNS, CDR2 SASEGT. This chain's CDR3 is CASSEGGTGYEQYF. The CDR3 nucleotides read TGTGCCAGCAGTGAGGGTGGGACAGGTTACGAGCAGTACTTC.

With regard to this clone: The identical CDR3 is also encoded by other nucleotide sequences in the sample. The chain is built from TRBV6-5 and TRBJ1-3, with D perhaps TRBD1 (5 bases). This CDR3 has 16 residues. Trimming shortened V by 0 bases and J by 3 bases, and 12 bases separated the two germline ends. CDR1 and CDR2 (germline): MNHEY, SVGAGI. The CDR3 DNA sequence: TGTGCCAGCAGTTACTCGGGGGGATTACGTGGAAACACCATATATTTT. As protein: CASSYSGGLRGNTIYF.

This clone was counted once. The V call is TRBV18, the J call TRBJ2-7, with 9 bases matching TRBD1. The V gene end was trimmed by 5 bases and the J gene end by 6 bases; junction bases not matched to a gene: 8. The CDR3 is 14 amino acids. Germline V lookup: CDR1 KGHSH, CDR2 LQKENI. The CDR3: CASSGQGSTPEQYF. The CDR3 DNA is TGTGCCAGCTCAGGACAGGGGAGTACCCCCGAGCAGTACTTC.

The chain links TRBV29-1 to TRBJ1-2; 8 bases map to TRBD1. Germline CDR1 and CDR2: SQVTM and ANQGSEA. The CDR3 extends over 14 amino acids. V was clipped by 5 bases and J by 3 bases; unmatched bases: 8. The CDR3 reads CSVFSQGAHYGYTF. The DNA for the CDR3 is TGCAGCGTTTTCTCCCAGGGGGCCCACTATGGCTACACCTTC.

The chain combines TRBV5-1 with TRBJ1-4, with D unresolved. The CDR3 has 15 residues. Germline values: CDR1 SGHRS, CDR2 YFSETQ. Trimming removed 0 bases from V and 3 bases from J, with 9 bases in between. The CDR3 region has the DNA TGCGCCAGCAGCTTGGACAGCTCCCCTAATGAAAAACTGTTTTTT. This sequence encodes CASSLDSSPNEKLFF.